These 14 T cell receptor beta chains came from one sample sequenced in a study of blood T cell repertoires in COVID-19. Sequenced by immunoSEQ multiplex PCR; TCRdb stores in-frame clones only, minus some. The sample holds under 85,000 clones, 80% to 85% seen once. Specimen: peripheral blood. Receptor source: a man older than 75 with acute or convalescent COVID-19.

V gene TRBV12-3 or TRBV12-4 combines with J gene TRBJ1-3, with 10 positions matching TRBD1. The CDR3 sequence is 13 residues long. V lost 9 bases to trimming and J lost 4 bases; unmatched junction nucleotides: 3. The CDR3 protein is CASRTGGGNTIYF. The DNA of the CDR3 is TGTGCCAGTAGGACAGGGGGAGGAAACACCATATATTTT.

This sequence joins TRBV24-1 and TRBJ2-1; 7 positions match TRBD1. Germline CDR1 and CDR2: KGHDR and SFDVKD. The CDR3 runs 16 residues. With 5 bases clipped from V and 7 bases from J, the junction kept 13 bases outside the gene matches. CDR3 DNA sequence: TGTGCCACCAGTGCCGGGTGGGACAGAAGGGGGAATGAGCAGTTCTTC. It yields the protein CATSAGWDRRGNEQFF.

The chain employs TRBV29-1 and TRBJ2-3, with 11 bases identical to TRBD1. V lost 1 base to trimming and J lost 4 bases; unmatched junction nucleotides: 4. The CDR3 has 15 amino acids. Germline CDR1 is SQVTM and CDR2 is ANQGSEA. CDR3 protein: CSVEVVDRGPDTQYF. CDR3 bases: TGCAGCGTTGAAGTGGTGGACAGGGGGCCAGATACGCAGTATTTT.

The V and J genes are TRBV6-5 and TRBJ1-2; 9 positions match TRBD1. This CDR3 contains 15 residues. Per germline, CDR1 MNHEY and CDR2 SVGAGI. V gave up 2 bases and J gave up 6 bases; unmatched junction bases: 7. The DNA for the CDR3 is TGTGCCAGCAGTTACGGGGGACAGGGCATACATGGCTACACCTTC. The encoded protein is CASSYGGQGIHGYTF.

CDR3 protein: CASSLDRAGYTF. CDR3 DNA sequence: TGCGCCAGCAGCTTGGACAGGGCTGGCTACACCTTC. The V gene is TRBV5-1, the J gene TRBJ1-2; D is possibly TRBD1 (6 bases). Germline V gives CDR1 SGHRS, CDR2 YFSETQ. V shed 0 bases and J shed 7 bases, with 7 bases lying between them. The CDR3 sequence is 12 residues long.

The CDR3 spells CASSLRGTNEKLFF. CDR3 DNA sequence: TGTGCCAGCAGCTTAAGAGGAACTAATGAAAAACTGTTTTTT. The V call is TRBV11-2, the J call TRBJ1-4; D not resolved. V was cut by 2 bases and J by 1 base, with 5 bases left in between. The CDR3 is made up of 14 amino acids. Germline CDR1 and CDR2: SGHAT and FQNNGV.

This rearrangement joins TRBV9 to TRBJ2-1, with a tentative D call TRBD2 (6 bases). The CDR3 sequence is 16 residues long. Germline lookup yields CDR1 SGDLS and CDR2 YYNGEE. The V and J ends lost 0 bases and 6 bases respectively, with 16 bases between them. CDR3 in amino acids: CASSVAGGRSVNEQFF. The CDR3 DNA reads as TGTGCCAGCAGCGTAGCTGGGGGGAGGTCGGTCAATGAGCAGTTCTTC.

The rearrangement joins TRBV6-5 to TRBJ2-3; D is ambiguous. Looked up from germline, CDR1 is MNHEY and CDR2 is SVGAGI. The CDR3 consists of 13 residues. Trimming left V 5 bases short and J 10 bases short, with 16 bases between. CDR3 in DNA: TGTGCCAGCAGTCCTTTCTACGAGGCGGCGCAGTATTTT. It is translated as CASSPFYEAAQYF.

This clone appeared a few times. This chain joins TRBV5-1 and TRBJ2-2; D is undetermined. The germline gives CDR1 SGHRS, CDR2 YFSETQ. V was cut by 1 base and J by 7 bases, with 11 bases left in between. The CDR3 spans 14 residues. In DNA form, the CDR3 reads TGCGCCAGCAGCTTGTCCGGTTTTGACGGGGAGCTGTTTTTT. Protein: CASSLSGFDGELFF. The whole variable domain, remainder taken from reference TRBV5-1 and TRBJ2-2, is KAGVTQTPRYLIKTRGQQVTLSCSPISGHRSVSWYQQTPGQGLQFLFEYFSETQRNKGNFPGRFSGRQFSNSRSEMNVSTLELGDSALYLCASSLSGFDGELFFGEGSRLTVL.

The genes are TRBV2 and TRBJ2-3, with D possibly matching TRBD1 (5 bases). Germline V gene sequence: CDR1 SNHLY, CDR2 FYNNEI. The V end was cut by 6 bases, the J end by 5 bases, with 15 bases between. The CDR3 has 14 residues. The DNA of the CDR3 is TGTGCCAGCAGCAACCAGAAAGGGGTAGATACGCAGTATTTT. The encoded protein is CASSNQKGVDTQYF.

This clone was counted once. The gene calls are TRBV6-5 and TRBJ2-7, with 9 nucleotides matching TRBD1. The J segment lost 5 bases and the V segment lost 2 bases, leaving 7 bases of the junction unmatched. Germline values: CDR1 MNHEY, CDR2 SVGAGI. The CDR3 contains 15 residues. The CDR3 reads CASSYGDRVRDEQYF. In nucleotides, the CDR3 is TGTGCCAGCAGTTACGGGGACAGGGTACGCGACGAGCAGTACTTC.

This clone appeared a few times. The chain employs TRBV28 and TRBJ1-4; D might be TRBD1 (6 bases). V lost 6 bases to trimming and J lost 8 bases, with 13 bases between them. Germline CDR1 and CDR2: MDHEN and SYDVKM. This CDR3 has 13 amino acids. CDR3 coding DNA: TGTGCCAGCAGCTCCCGGGACACCGAAAAACTGTTTTTT. It codes for CASSSRDTEKLFF.

The chain joins TRBV9 to TRBJ2-7; 11 nucleotides match TRBD1. CDR1 SGDLS and CDR2 YYNGEE come from the germline V gene. The ends lost 4 bases at V and 4 bases at J; junction bases unmatched: 7. The CDR3 totals 15 residues. The CDR3 DNA is TGTGCCAGCAGCCGGACAGGGGGCAGGATTTACGAGCAGTACTTC. This codes for CASSRTGGRIYEQYF.

This clone was seen once. The CDR3 DNA sequence: TGTGCCAGCAGTGAATCCGGGGGTGGCACCGGGGAGCTGTTTTTT. This gives the protein CASSESGGGTGELFF. The chain joins TRBV6-1 to TRBJ2-2, with D perhaps TRBD2 (6 bases). Germline V gene lookup returns CDR1 MNHNS and CDR2 SASEGT. With 2 bases removed from V and 4 bases from J, the gap between germline ends came to 11 bases. The CDR3 runs 15 residues.